Presented here are 18 T cell receptor beta chains from one specimen sequenced in a study of breast tumors, draining lymph nodes, adjacent tissues (dated by TCRdb to 2016 to 2017). The library came from multiplex PCR. This sample was sequenced with an Illumina HiSeq 2000. Starting from the raw public reads, TCRdb applied fastp trimming at Q25, assembled clones with MiXCR and retained in-frame beta chains. Rows with a matching CDR3 protein are joined into one entry that keeps the most common DNA and genes. This sample comprises 200,000 to 250,000 distinct CDR3 sequences, around 35% of them detected only once. Of the sample, over 3.5% falls within the top ten clones. The lymph node samples were taken from the axillary draining lymph nodes of breast cancer patients. Sequencing was done on a sample of axillary lymph node tissue. Receptors were obtained from a female donor with breast cancer. Some clones in this sample may be carry-over from other donors' samples.

The V gene is TRBV11-2, the J gene TRBJ2-3; TRBD1 matches at 9 bases. CDR1 is SGHAT, CDR2 FQNNGV, per germline. This CDR3 is built from 18 residues. J lost 3 bases, V lost 1 base, and 11 bases had no gene match. DNA of the CDR3: TGTGCCAGCAGCTTAGTAGGGGGAGGGACAGGGTTGACAGATACGCAGTATTTT. Protein: CASSLVGGGTGLTDTQYF.

This clonotype has at least ten counts. This rearrangement joins TRBV5-6 to TRBJ1-2, with 9 bases that match TRBD1. The CDR3 extends over 13 amino acids. After removal of 4 bases from V and 7 bases from J, the junction contained 5 bases not matched to a gene. Germline V gene sequence: CDR1 SGHDT, CDR2 YYEEEE. The CDR3 protein is CASSRDRVFGYTF. The CDR3 DNA reads as TGTGCCAGCAGCCGGGACAGGGTCTTTGGCTACACCTTC.

The table lists this clonotype with many counts. V gene TRBV5-4 combines with J gene TRBJ1-4; 8 positions match TRBD1. Unmatched junction bases numbered 6, after V lost 5 bases and J lost 6 bases. The CDR3 spans 14 residues. Looked up from germline, CDR1 is SGHNT and CDR2 is YYREEE (reference sequence). CDR3 nucleotides: TGTGCCAGCAGTCGGACAGGGAAAGATGAAAAACTGTTTTTT. It is translated as CASSRTGKDEKLFF. The variable domain in full, with the rest retrieved from reference TRBV5-4 and TRBJ1-4, is ETGVTQSPTHLIKTRGQQVTLRCSSQSGHNTVSWYQQALGQGPQFIFQYYREEENGRGNFPPRFSGLQFPNYSSELNVNALELDDSALYLCASSRTGKDEKLFFGSGTQLSVL.

The chain joins TRBV7-8 to TRBJ1-1, with TRBD1 matching over 11 bases. The junction had 11 bases not matched to a gene; V was cut back by 5 bases and J by 6 bases. CDR3 length: 16 residues. Germline loops: CDR1 SGHVS, CDR2 FQNEAQ. CDR3 bases: TGTGCCAGCAGCGCTGGACAGGGGGCGGTTAGTTCTGAAGCTTTCTTT. This encodes CASSAGQGAVSSEAFF.

At least ten counts were recorded for this clonotype. The V and J genes are TRBV6-6 and TRBJ2-3; 12 bases are a match to TRBD2. CDR3 length: 16 amino acids. Germline CDR1 reads MNHNY; CDR2 reads SVGAGI (reference sequence). The J segment lost 4 bases and the V segment lost 6 bases, leaving 8 bases of the junction unmatched. The CDR3 nucleotides are TGTGCCAGCAGCAAGACTAGCGGGAGAGGGGCAGATACGCAGTATTTT. Translating it yields CASSKTSGRGADTQYF.

This clonotype was seen at least ten times. The chain joins TRBV7-9 to TRBJ2-5; 8 nucleotides match TRBD2. The V and J ends lost 1 base and 4 bases, in that order; junction bases with no gene match: 8. Germline loops: CDR1 SEHNR, CDR2 FQNEAQ (reference sequence). The CDR3 loop spans 16 amino acids. CDR3 sequence (DNA): TGTGCCAGCAGCTTAGAGGGCGGGAGGATTGGAGAGACCCAGTACTTC. Protein: CASSLEGGRIGETQYF.

This sequence joins TRBV7-8 and TRBJ1-1, with D possibly matching TRBD1 (6 bases). Trimming shortened V by 7 bases and J by 4 bases, and 22 bases separated the two germline ends. Germline CDR1 and CDR2: SGHVS and FQNEAQ. The CDR3 runs to 16 residues. CDR3 coding DNA: TGTGCCAGCACCCAAGAGACGGGGGCATGGCGCACTGAAGCTTTCTTT. Translating gives CASTQETGAWRTEAFF.

In this sample, this clonotype turned up many times. The chain links TRBV13 to TRBJ2-1, with a tentative D call TRBD2 (6 bases). The CDR3 is 14 residues long. The V gene lost 3 bases and the J gene lost 6 bases, with 12 bases spanning the gap. In germline, CDR1 is PRHDT, CDR2 FYEKMQ (reference sequence). The CDR3, as DNA: TGTGCCAGCAGCTTGTTCCCTAGCGTCAATGAGCAGTTCTTC. As protein: CASSLFPSVNEQFF. The full variable domain, in which reference TRBV13 and TRBJ2-1 provide the parts outside the CDR3, is AAGVIQSPRHLIKEKRETATLKCYPIPRHDTVYWYQQGPGQDPQFLISFYEKMQSDKGSIPDRFSAQQFSDYHSELNMSSLELGDSALYFCASSLFPSVNEQFFGPGTRLTVL.

Ten or more counts support this clonotype. This rearrangement joins TRBV5-1 to TRBJ1-2; 10 nucleotides match TRBD1. The trim removed 0 bases at V and 8 bases at J, leaving 1 base unmatched. Germline V gives CDR1 SGHRS, CDR2 YFSETQ. The CDR3 length is 13 residues. The CDR3 here is CASSLGTGGGYTF. CDR3 in DNA: TGCGCCAGCAGCTTGGGGACAGGGGGAGGCTACACCTTC.

This clonotype was detected ten times or more. This is likely a read error, given that the CDR3 carries no conserved phenylalanine or tryptophan at its end. This chain connects TRBV9 to TRBJ2-5; D not resolved. The CDR3 is 13 amino acids. CDR1 SGDLS and CDR2 YYNGEE come from the germline V gene. Trimming left V 3 bases short and J 1 base short, with 7 bases between. The CDR3 loop reads CASSAYSQETQYS. In DNA, the CDR3 is TGTGCCAGCAGCGCGTACAGCCAAGAGACCCAGTACTCC.

This clonotype was seen many times. The rearrangement uses TRBV30 and TRBJ1-6; D perhaps matches TRBD1 (5 bases). The CDR3 spans 16 residues. Germline lookup yields CDR1 GTSNPN and CDR2 SVGIG (reference sequence). The V end was cut by 0 bases, the J end by 6 bases, with 15 bases between. The CDR3 is CAWSVRGRAGNSPLHF. In nucleotides, the CDR3 is TGTGCCTGGAGTGTACGGGGCCGGGCTGGTAATTCACCCCTCCACTTT.

In its sample, this clonotype was seen once. The chain uses TRBV15 and TRBJ1-6; 7 bases fit TRBD1. This CDR3 comprises 15 residues. J gave up 7 bases and V 2 bases, and 5 bases lay outside the gene matches. The germline CDR1 and CDR2 sequences are LNHNV and YYDKDF (reference sequence). The CDR3 region is CATSRSLTGNSPLHF. The CDR3 bases are TGTGCCACCAGCAGATCCTTGACAGGGAATTCACCCCTCCACTTT.

This clonotype was detected a few times. A read error is possible here, since a much larger clone lies one base away. The rearrangement links TRBV12-3 or TRBV12-4 to TRBJ2-5, with 12 positions matching TRBD2. CDR3 length: 15 residues. The V gene end was trimmed by 5 bases and the J gene end by 6 bases; junction bases not matched to a gene: 7. The CDR3 protein is CASSDLAGGPKTQYF. DNA for the CDR3: TGTGCCAGCAGTGACCTAGCGGGAGGGCCAAAGACCCAGTACTTC.

This clonotype was seen a handful of times. Since a much larger clone is just one base distant, this may be a read error. This chain uses TRBV5-1 with TRBJ2-3, with D hard to call. CDR1 SGHRS and CDR2 YFSETQ come from the germline V gene. This CDR3 is built from 12 residues. The CDR3 DNA follows: TGCGCCAGCAGCTTGGTATTCGATACGCACTATTTT. It is translated as CASSLVFDTHYF.

The V gene is TRBV6-2 or TRBV6-3, the J gene TRBJ1-4; the match to TRBD1 covers 8 bases. Germline lookup yields CDR1 MNHEY and CDR2 SVGEGT. Trimming took 6 bases from V and 2 from J; bases not matched to a gene: 8. CDR3 size: 16 residues. The CDR3 region is CASRRQGTTTNEKLFF. The CDR3 DNA reads TGTGCCAGCAGGCGACAGGGGACGACGACTAATGAAAAACTGTTTTTT.

This clonotype occurred many times. The chain couples TRBV7-2 to TRBJ1-3; D remains ambiguous. The CDR3 length is 16 residues. V dropped 1 base and J dropped 0 bases, with 10 bases sitting between them. CDR1 and CDR2 (germline): SGHTA, FQGNSA. Here the CDR3 DNA reads TGTGCCAGCAGCTTAGTGGGCGGATACTCTGGAAACACCATATATTTT. It yields the protein CASSLVGGYSGNTIYF.

CDR3 in amino acids: CASSLGLAGPSYEQYF. The CDR3 coding sequence is TGTGCCAGCAGCTTGGGACTAGCGGGGCCCTCCTACGAGCAGTACTTC. V gene TRBV5-4 combines with J gene TRBJ2-7; 11 bases align to TRBD2. The CDR3 consists of 16 residues. With V trimmed by 0 bases and J by 0 bases, 2 bases remained unmatched. Germline loops: CDR1 SGHNT, CDR2 YYREEE (reference sequence).

This clonotype appeared many times. This chain links TRBV10-2 with TRBJ2-7, with 8 bases aligning to TRBD2. The CDR3 sequence is 15 residues long. Germline V gene sequence: CDR1 WSHSY, CDR2 SAAADI. V was pared by 4 bases and J by 0 bases, with 5 bases of the junction left unmatched. The CDR3 DNA follows: TGCGCCAGCAGTGCGGCTGGGACTAGCTCCTACGAGCAGTACTTC. Residues: CASSAAGTSSYEQYF.